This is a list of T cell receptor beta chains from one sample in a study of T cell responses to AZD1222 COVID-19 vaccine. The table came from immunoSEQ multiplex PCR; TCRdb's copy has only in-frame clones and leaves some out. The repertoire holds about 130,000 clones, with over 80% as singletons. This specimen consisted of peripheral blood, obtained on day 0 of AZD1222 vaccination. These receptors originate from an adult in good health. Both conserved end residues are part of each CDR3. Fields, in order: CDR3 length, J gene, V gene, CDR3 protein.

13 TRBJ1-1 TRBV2 CASSAQGNTEAFF
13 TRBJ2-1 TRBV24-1 CATSDQGYGEQFF
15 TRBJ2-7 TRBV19 CASSITSGSSYEQYF
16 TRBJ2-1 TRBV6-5 CASSFNLVLSYNEQFF
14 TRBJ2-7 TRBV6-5 CASSRPSASYEQYF
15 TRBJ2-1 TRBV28 CASSSTLAGGDEQFF
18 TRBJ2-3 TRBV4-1 CASSREPGLAGGRDTQYF
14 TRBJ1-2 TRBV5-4 CASSLQGAINGYTF
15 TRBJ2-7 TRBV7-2 CASSLRWTGFYEQYF
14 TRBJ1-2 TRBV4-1 CASSPVGGLYGYTF
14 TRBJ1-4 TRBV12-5 CATAGRGANEKLFF
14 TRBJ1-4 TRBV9 CASSGDSGDEKLFF
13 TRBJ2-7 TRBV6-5 CASSHLGTYEQYF
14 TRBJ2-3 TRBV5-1 CASSLAGEEDTQYF
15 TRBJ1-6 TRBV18 CASSRDSSYNSPLHF
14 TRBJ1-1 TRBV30 CAWNKETSYTEAFF
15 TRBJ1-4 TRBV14 CASSQRRSFNEKLFF
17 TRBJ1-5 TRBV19 CASRAGPRPILDQPQHF
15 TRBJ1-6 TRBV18 CASSPGETGGSPLHF
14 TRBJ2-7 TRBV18 CASSPRGDAYEQYF
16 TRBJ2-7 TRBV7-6 CASSLAGTDGSYEQYF
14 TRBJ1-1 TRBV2 CASTKEGAGTEAFF
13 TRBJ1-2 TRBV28 CASSFQGGYGYTF
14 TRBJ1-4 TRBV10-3 CATGGGPVIEKLFF
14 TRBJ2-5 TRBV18 CASSMDRGQETQYF
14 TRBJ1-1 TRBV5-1 CASSYDRVGTEAFF
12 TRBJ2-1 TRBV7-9 CASDGTENEQFF
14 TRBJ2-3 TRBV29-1 CSVASGGTGDTQYF
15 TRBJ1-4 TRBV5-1 CASSWGQGTNEKLFF
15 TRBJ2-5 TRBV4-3 CASSQGQGMMETQYF
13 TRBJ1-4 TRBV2 CASSDTGSEKLFF
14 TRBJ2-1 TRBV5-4 CASSLFGPYNEQFF